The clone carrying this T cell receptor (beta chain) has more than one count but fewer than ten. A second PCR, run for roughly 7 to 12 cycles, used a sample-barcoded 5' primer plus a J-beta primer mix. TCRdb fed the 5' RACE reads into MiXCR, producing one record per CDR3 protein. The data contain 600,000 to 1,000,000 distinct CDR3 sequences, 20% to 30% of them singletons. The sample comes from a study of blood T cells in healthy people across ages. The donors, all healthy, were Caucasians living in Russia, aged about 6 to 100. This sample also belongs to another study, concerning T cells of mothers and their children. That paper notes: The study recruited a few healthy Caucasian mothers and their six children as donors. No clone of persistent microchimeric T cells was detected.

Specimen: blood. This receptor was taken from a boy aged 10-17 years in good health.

CDR3 DNA: TGTGCCAGCAGTTACGAATTGGGACAGACGAATTCACCCCTCCACTTT. Amino acid sequence: CASSYELGQTNSPLHF. This chain uses TRBV6-6 with TRBJ1-6; 7 nucleotides match TRBD1. CDR1 and CDR2 from the germline V gene are MNHNY and SVGAGI (reference sequence). The CDR3 covers 16 residues. V lost 2 bases, J lost 7 bases, and 8 bases stayed unmatched.